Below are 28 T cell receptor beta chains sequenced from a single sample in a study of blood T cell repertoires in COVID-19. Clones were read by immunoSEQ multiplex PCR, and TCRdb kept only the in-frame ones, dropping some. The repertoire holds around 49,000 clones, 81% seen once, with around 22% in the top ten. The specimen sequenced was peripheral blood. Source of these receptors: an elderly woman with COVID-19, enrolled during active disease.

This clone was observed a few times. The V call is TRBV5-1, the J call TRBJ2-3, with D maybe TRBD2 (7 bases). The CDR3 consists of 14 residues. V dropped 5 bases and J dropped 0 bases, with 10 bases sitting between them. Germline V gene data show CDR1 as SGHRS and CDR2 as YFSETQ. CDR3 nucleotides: TGCGCCAGCAGACAGGGAGGGAGCACAGATACGCAGTATTTT. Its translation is CASRQGGSTDTQYF.

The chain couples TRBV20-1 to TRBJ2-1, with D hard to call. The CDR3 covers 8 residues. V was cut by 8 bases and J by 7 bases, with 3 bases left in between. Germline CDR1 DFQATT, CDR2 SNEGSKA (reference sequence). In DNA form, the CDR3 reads TGCAGTCCAAATGAGCAGTTCTTC. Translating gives CSPNEQFF.

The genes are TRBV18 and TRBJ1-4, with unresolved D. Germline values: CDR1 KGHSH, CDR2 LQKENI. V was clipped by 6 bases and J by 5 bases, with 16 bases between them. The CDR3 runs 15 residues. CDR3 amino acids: CASSSTGSPNEKLFF. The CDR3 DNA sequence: TGTGCCAGCTCGTCAACGGGGAGTCCGAATGAAAAACTGTTTTTT.

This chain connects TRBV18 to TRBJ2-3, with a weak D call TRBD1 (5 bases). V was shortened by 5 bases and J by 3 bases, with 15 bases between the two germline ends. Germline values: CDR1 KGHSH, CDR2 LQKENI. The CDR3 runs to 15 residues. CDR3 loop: CASSAVGARTDTQYF. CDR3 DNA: TGTGCCAGCTCAGCTGTAGGGGCGAGGACAGATACGCAGTATTTT.

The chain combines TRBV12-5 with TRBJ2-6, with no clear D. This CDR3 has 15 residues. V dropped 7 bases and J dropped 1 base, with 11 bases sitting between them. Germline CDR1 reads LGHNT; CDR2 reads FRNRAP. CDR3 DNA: TGTGCTAGTGCCATCGGGTCGTCTGGGGCCAACGTCCTGACTTTC. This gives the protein CASAIGSSGANVLTF. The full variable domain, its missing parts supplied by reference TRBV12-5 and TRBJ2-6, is DARVTQTPRHKVTEMGQEVTMRCQPILGHNTVFWYRQTMMQGLELLAYFRNRAPLDDSGMPKDRFSAEMPDATLATLKIQPSEPRDSAVYFCASAIGSSGANVLTFGAGSRLTVL.

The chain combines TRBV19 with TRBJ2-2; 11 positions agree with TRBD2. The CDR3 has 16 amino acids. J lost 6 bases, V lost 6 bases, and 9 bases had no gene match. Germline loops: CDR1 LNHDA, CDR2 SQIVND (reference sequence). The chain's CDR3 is CASSLRLAGSPGELFF. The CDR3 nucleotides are TGTGCCAGTAGCCTTAGACTAGCGGGGTCCCCCGGGGAGCTGTTTTTT.

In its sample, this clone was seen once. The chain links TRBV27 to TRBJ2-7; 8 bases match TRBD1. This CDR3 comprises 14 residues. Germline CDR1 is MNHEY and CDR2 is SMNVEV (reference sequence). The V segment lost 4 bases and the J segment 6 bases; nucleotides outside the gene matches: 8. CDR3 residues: CASSSRTGIGEQYF. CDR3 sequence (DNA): TGTGCCAGCAGTTCTCGGACAGGGATCGGCGAGCAGTACTTC.

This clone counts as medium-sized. The CDR3 DNA reads as TGTGCCAGCAGCCTCAGACTAGCGGGAGGGAAGGGTGGAGAGCAGTACTTC. Encoded protein: CASSLRLAGGKGGEQYF. This chain joins TRBV7-9 and TRBJ2-7; 14 bases fit TRBD2. The V and J ends lost 5 bases and 7 bases, in that order; junction bases with no gene match: 13. CDR3 length: 17 residues. The V gene's germline CDR1 is SEHNR and CDR2 FQNEAQ (reference sequence).

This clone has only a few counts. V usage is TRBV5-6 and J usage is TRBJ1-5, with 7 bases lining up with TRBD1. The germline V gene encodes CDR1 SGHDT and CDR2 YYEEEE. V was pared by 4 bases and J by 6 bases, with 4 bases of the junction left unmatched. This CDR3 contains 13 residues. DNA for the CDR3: TGTGCCAGCAGCATAAGGGGGCCTCAGCCCCAGCATTTT. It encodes CASSIRGPQPQHF.

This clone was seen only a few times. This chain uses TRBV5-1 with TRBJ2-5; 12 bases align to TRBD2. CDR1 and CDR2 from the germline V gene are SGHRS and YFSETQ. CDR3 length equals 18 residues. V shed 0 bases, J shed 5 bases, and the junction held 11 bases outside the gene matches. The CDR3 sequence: CASSLGLAGVQPRETQYF. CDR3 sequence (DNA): TGCGCCAGCAGCTTGGGACTAGCGGGAGTCCAACCCCGGGAGACCCAGTACTTC.

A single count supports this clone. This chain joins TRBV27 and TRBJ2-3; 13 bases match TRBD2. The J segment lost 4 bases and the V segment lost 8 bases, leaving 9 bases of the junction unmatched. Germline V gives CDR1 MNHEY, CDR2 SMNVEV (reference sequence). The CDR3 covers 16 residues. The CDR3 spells CASSSPGLAGPDTQYF. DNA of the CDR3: TGTGCCAGCTCATCTCCGGGACTAGCGGGACCAGATACGCAGTATTTT.

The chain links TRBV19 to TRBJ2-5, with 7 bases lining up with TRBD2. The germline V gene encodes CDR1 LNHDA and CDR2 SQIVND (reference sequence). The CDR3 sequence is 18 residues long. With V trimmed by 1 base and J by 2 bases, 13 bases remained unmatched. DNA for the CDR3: TGTGCCAGTAGTATAGTTTCCCGGGGCCCGGGGGGTCAAGAGACCCAGTACTTC. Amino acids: CASSIVSRGPGGQETQYF.

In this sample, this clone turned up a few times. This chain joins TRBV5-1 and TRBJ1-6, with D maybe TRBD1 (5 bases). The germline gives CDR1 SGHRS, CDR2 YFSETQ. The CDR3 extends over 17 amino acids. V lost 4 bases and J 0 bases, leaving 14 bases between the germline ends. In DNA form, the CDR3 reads TGCGCCAGCAGCGCTGGACATTCCGGCTCCTATAATTCACCCCTCCACTTT. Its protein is CASSAGHSGSYNSPLHF.

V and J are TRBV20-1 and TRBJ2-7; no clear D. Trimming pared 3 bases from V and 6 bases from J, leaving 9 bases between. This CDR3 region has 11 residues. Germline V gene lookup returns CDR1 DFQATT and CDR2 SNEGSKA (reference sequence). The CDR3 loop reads CSASLLGEQYF. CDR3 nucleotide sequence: TGCAGTGCTAGTCTACTTGGCGAGCAGTACTTC.

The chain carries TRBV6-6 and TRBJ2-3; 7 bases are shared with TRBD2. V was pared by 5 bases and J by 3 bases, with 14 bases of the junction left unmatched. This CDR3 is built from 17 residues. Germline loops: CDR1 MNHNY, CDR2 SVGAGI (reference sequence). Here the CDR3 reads CASSPGLAASGTDTQYF. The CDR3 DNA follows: TGTGCCAGCAGTCCCGGGCTAGCGGCCTCAGGTACAGATACGCAGTATTTT.

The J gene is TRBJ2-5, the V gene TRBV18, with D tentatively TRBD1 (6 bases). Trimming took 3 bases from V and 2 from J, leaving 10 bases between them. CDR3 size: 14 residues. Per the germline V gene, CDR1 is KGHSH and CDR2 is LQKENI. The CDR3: CASSPGHLQETQYF. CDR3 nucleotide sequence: TGTGCCAGCTCACCGGGACACCTACAAGAGACCCAGTACTTC.

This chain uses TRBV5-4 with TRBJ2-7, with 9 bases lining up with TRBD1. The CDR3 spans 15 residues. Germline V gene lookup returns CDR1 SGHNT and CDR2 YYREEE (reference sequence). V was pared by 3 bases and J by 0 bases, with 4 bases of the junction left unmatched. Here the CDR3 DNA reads TGTGCCAGCAGCTGGGGGACAGGGACCTCCTACGAGCAGTACTTC. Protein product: CASSWGTGTSYEQYF.

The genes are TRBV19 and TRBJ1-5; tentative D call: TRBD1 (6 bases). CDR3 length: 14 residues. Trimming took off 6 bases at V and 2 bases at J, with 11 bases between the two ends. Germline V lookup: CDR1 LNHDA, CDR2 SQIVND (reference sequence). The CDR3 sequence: CASSHREGNQPQHF. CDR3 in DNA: TGTGCCAGTAGCCACAGGGAAGGCAATCAGCCCCAGCATTTT.

The CDR3 loop is CASSDGLAVEQYF. The CDR3 DNA follows: TGTGCCAGCAGTGATGGACTAGCGGTCGAGCAGTACTTC. The chain is built from TRBV2 and TRBJ2-7; 10 nucleotides match TRBD2. V was pared by 3 bases and J by 6 bases, with 2 bases of the junction left unmatched. CDR3 length: 13 residues. CDR1 SNHLY and CDR2 FYNNEI come from the germline V gene.

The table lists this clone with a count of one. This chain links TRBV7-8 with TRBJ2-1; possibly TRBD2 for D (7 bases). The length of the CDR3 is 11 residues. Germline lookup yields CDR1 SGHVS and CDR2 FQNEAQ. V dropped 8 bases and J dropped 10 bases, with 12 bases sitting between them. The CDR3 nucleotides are TGTGCCAGCGGGAGGGGGAGGGAGCAGTTCTTC. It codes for CASGRGREQFF.

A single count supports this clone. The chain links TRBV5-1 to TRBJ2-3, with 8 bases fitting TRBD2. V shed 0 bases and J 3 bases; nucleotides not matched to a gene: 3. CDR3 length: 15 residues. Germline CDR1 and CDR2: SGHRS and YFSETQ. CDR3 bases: TGCGCCAGCAGCTTGGTGCCTAGCGGGACAGATACGCAGTATTTT. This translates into CASSLVPSGTDTQYF.

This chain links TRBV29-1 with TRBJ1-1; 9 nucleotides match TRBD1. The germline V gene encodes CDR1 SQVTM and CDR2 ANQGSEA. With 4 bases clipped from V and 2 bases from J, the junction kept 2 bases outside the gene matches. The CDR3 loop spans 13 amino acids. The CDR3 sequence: CSVVQGANTEAFF. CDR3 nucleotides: TGCAGCGTTGTACAGGGGGCCAACACTGAAGCTTTCTTT.

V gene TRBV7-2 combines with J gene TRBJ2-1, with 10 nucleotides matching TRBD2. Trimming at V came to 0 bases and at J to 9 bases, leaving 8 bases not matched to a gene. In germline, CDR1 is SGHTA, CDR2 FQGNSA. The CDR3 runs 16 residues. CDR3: CASSLARLAGEAEQFF. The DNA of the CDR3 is TGTGCCAGCAGCTTAGCCCGGCTAGCGGGAGAAGCTGAGCAGTTCTTC.

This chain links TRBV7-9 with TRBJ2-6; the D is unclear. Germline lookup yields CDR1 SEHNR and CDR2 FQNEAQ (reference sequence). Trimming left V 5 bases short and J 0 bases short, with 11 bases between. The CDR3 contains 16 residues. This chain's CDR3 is CASSGRQTSGANVLTF. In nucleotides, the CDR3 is TGTGCCAGCAGCGGCAGGCAAACCTCTGGGGCCAACGTCCTGACTTTC.

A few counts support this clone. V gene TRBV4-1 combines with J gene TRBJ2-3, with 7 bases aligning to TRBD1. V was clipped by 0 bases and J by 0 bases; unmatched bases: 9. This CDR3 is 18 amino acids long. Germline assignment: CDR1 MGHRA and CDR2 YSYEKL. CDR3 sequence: CASSQEHQTGTSTDTQYF. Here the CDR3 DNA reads TGCGCCAGCAGCCAAGAACACCAGACAGGGACAAGCACAGATACGCAGTATTTT.

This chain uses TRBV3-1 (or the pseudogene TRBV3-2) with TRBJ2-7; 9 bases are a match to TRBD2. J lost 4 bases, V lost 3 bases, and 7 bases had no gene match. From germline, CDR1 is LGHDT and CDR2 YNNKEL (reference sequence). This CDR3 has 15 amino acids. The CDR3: CASSHKREANYEQYF. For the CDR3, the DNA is TGTGCCAGCAGCCATAAGCGGGAGGCGAATTACGAGCAGTACTTC.

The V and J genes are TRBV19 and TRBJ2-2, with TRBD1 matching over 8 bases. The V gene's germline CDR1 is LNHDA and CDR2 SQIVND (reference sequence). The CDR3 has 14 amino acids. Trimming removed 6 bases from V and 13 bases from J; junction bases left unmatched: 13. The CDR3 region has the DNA TGTGCCAGTAGGGATCGTCAGGGGGCGCGCGGGCTGTTTTTT. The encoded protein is CASRDRQGARGLFF.

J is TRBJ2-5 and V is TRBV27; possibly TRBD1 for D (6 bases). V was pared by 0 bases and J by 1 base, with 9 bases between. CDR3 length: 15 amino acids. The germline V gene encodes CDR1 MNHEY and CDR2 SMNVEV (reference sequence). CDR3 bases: TGTGCCAGCAGTTTATCAGTAGGGGGCCAAGAGACCCAGTACTTC. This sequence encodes CASSLSVGGQETQYF.